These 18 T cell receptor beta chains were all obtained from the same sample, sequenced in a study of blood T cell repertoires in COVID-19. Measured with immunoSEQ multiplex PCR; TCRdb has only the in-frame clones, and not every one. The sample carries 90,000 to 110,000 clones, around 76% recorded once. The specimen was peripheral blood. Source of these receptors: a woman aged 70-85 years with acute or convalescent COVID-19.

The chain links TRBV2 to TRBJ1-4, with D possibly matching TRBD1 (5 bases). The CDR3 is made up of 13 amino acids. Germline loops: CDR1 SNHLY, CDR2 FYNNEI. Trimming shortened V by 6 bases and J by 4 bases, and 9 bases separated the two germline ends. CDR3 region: CASRGDYNEKLFF. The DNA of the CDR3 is TGTGCCAGCAGAGGGGACTATAATGAAAAACTGTTTTTT.

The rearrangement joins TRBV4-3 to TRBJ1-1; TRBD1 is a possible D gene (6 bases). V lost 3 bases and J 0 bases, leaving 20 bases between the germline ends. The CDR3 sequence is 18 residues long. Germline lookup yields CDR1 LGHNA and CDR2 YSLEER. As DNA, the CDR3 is TGCGCCAGCAGCCAGGGAGGGGGAACTGGGAGGATGAACACTGAAGCTTTCTTT. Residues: CASSQGGGTGRMNTEAFF.

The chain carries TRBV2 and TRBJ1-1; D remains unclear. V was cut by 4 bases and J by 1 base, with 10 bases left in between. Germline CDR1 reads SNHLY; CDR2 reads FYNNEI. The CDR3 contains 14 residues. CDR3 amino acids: CASSVAAGNTEAFF. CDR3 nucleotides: TGTGCCAGCAGTGTAGCCGCGGGGAACACTGAAGCTTTCTTT. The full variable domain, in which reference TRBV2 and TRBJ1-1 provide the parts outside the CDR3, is EPEVTQTPSHQVTQMGQEVILRCVPISNHLYFYWYRQILGQKVEFLVSFYNNEISEKSEIFDDQFSVERPDGSNFTLKIRSTKLEDSAMYFCASSVAAGNTEAFFGQGTRLTVV.

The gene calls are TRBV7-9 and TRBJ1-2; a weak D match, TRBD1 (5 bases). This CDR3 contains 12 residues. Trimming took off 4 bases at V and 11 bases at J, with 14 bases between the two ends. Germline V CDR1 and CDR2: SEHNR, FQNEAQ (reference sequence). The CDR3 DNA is TGTGCCAGCAGCTGGGAGGGGTCCGGTTACACCTTC. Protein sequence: CASSWEGSGYTF.

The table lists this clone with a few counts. DNA for the CDR3: TGTGCCAGCAGTTTATCTGGACAGCATAGGGAAAAACTGTTTTTT. It codes for CASSLSGQHREKLFF. This chain joins TRBV27 and TRBJ1-4; D is perhaps TRBD1 (6 bases). CDR1 is MNHEY, CDR2 SMNVEV, per germline (reference sequence). V was pared by 0 bases and J by 8 bases, with 13 bases between. The CDR3 has 15 residues. The full variable domain, with the rest looked up from reference TRBV27 and TRBJ1-4, is EAQVTQNPRYLITVTGKKLTVTCSQNMNHEYMSWYRQDPGLGLRQIYYSMNVEVTDKGDVPEGYKVSRKEKRNFPLILESPSPNQTSLYFCASSLSGQHREKLFFGSGTQLSVL.

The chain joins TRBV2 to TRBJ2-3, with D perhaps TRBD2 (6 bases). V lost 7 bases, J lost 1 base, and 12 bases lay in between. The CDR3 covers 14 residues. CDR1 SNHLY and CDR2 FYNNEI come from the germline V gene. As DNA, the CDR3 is TGTGCCAGCACCAGGGAGGTAGGCACAGATACGCAGTATTTT. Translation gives CASTREVGTDTQYF.

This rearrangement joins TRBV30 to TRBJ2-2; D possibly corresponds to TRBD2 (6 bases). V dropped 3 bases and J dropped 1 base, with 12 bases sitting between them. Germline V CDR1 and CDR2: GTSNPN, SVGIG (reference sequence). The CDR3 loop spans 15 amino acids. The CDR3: CAWSRDSVNTGELFF. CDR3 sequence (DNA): TGTGCCTGGAGCCGGGACTCGGTGAACACCGGGGAGCTGTTTTTT.

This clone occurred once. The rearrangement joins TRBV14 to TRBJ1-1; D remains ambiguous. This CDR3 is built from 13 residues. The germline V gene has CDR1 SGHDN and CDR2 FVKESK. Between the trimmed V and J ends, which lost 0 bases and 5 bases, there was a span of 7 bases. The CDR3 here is CASSQDRATEAFF. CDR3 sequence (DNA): TGTGCCAGCAGCCAAGATCGCGCGACTGAAGCTTTCTTT. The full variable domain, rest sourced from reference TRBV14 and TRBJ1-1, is EAGVTQFPSHSVIEKGQTVTLRCDPISGHDNLYWYRRVMGKEIKFLLHFVKESKQDESGMPNNRFLAERTGGTYSTLKVQPAELEDSGVYFCASSQDRATEAFFGQGTRLTVV.

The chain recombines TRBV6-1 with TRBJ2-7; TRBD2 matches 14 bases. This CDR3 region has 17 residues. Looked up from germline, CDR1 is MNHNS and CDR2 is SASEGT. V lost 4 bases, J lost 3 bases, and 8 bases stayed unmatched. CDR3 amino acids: CASSVTSGGASLYEQYF. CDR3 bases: TGTGCCAGCAGTGTGACTAGCGGGGGGGCCTCGCTCTACGAGCAGTACTTC.

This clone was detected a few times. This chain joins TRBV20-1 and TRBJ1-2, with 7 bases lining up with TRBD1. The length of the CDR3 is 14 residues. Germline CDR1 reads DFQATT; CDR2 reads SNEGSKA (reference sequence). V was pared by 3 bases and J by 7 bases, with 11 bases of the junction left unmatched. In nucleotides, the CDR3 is TGCAGTGCTAGTAAAGAGACAGGGCGGGGTGGCTACACCTTC. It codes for CSASKETGRGGYTF.

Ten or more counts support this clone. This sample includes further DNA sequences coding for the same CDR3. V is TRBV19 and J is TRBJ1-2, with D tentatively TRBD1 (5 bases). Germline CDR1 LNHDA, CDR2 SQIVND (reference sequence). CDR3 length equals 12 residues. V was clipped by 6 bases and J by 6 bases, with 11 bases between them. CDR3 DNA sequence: TGTGCCAGTAGAGACAGAGACGATGGCTACACCTTC. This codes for CASRDRDDGYTF. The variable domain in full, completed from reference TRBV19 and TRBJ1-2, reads DGGITQSPKYLFRKEGQNVTLSCEQNLNHDAMYWYRQDPGQGLRLIYYSQIVNDFQKGDIAEGYSVSREKKESFPLTVTSAQKNPTAFYLCASRDRDDGYTFGSGTRLTVV.

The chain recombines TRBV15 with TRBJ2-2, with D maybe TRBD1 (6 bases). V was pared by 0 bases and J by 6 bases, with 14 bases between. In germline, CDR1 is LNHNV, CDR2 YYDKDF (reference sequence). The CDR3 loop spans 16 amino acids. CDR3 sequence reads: CATSRDGLQGSGELFF. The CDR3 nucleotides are TGTGCCACCAGCAGAGATGGGTTACAGGGTTCCGGGGAGCTGTTTTTT.

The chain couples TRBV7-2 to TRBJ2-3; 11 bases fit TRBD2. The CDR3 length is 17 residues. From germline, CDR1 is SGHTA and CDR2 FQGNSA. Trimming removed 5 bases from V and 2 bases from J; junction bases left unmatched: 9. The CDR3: CASSPGTSGSFTDTQYF. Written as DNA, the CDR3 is TGTGCCAGCAGCCCTGGGACTAGCGGATCCTTCACAGATACGCAGTATTTT.

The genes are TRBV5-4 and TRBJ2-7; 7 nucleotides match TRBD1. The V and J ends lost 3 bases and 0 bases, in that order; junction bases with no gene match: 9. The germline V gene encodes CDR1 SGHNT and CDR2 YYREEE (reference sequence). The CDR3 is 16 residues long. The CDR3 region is CASSSSRTGYSYEQYF. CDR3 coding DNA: TGTGCCAGCAGCTCGAGCCGGACAGGTTACTCCTACGAGCAGTACTTC.

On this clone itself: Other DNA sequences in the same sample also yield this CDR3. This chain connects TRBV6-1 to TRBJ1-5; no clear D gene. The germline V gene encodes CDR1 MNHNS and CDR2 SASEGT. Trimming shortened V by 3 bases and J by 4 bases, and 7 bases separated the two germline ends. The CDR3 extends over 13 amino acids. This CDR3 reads CASSERRNQPQHF. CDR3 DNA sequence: TGTGCCAGCAGTGAGAGGAGAAATCAGCCCCAGCATTTT.

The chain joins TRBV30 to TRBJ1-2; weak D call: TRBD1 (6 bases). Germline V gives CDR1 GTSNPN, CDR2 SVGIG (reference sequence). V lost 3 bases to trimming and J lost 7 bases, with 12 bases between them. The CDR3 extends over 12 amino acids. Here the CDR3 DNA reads TGTGCCTGGAGCCCCAACAGGGCTGGCTACACCTTC. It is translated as CAWSPNRAGYTF.

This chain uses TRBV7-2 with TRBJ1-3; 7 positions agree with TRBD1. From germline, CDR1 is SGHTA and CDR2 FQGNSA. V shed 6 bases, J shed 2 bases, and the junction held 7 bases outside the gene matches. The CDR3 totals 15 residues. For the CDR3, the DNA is TGTGCCAGCAGACTCGACAGGGCGGCTGGAAACACCATATATTTT. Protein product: CASRLDRAAGNTIYF. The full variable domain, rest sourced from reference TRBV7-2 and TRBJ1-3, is GAGVSQSPSNKVTEKGKDVELRCDPISGHTALYWYRQSLGQGLEFLIYFQGNSAPDKSGLPSDRFSAERTGGSVSTLTIQRTQQEDSAVYLCASRLDRAAGNTIYFGEGSWLTVV.

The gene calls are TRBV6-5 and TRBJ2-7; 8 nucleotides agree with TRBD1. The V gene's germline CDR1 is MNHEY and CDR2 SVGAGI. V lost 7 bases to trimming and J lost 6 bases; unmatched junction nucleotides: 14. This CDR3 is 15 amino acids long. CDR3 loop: CASITELTGTGEQYF. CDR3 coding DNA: TGTGCCAGCATAACCGAATTGACAGGGACAGGCGAGCAGTACTTC.